The clone carrying this T cell receptor (beta chain) was detected only a few times. Its antigen remains unknown. This sample is drawn from a study of identical twins. Study observations and caveats: There were fewer insertions in abundant cord blood beta clonotypes, but memory repertoires showed no such pattern. The authors drew conclusions from cross-sectional statistical analysis rather than following the same donors.

V lost 5 bases to trimming and J lost 1 base, with 12 bases between them. CDR3 size: 14 residues. Germline-derived CDR1 and CDR2 are SEHNR and FQNEAQ (reference sequence). Template switching added a universal primer site; cDNA carried unique molecular identifiers. MiXCR was run by TCRdb on the 5' RACE reads, yielding one entry per CDR3 protein. The sample lists approximately 490,000 distinct CDR3 sequences; about 22% were seen once. The data also belong to a second study, concerning yellow fever vaccine responses in identical twins.

The source is a woman aged 18-29 years in good health. Sample: CD4+ T cells sorted from blood. The chain couples TRBV7-9 to TRBJ2-7, with a weak D call TRBD2 (5 bases). This CDR3 is CASSQAVQSYEQYF. In DNA form, the CDR3 reads TGTGCCAGCAGCCAAGCGGTACAATCCTACGAGCAGTACTTC.